A selection of T cell receptor beta chains follows, all from one sample in a study of CD8+ T cells in alopecia areata. The assay was immunoSEQ multiplex PCR, and TCRdb's table has in-frame clones only and misses some. The table has over 150,000 clones, over 55% seen once. The material was CD4+ T cells sorted from blood, obtained at week 0. These receptors all come from a human donor with alopecia areata. The CDR3 runs from the conserved cysteine through the conserved F or W. A D gene is named only where the DNA matches it firmly. Clone size is given for some rows only: seen once, a few or many times, or a class if the clone is expanded.

cdr3_nt cdr3_aa clone_size j_call d_call v_call
TGCAGCGTTGAAAGGGAGGTAGCGTTCTTC CSVEREVAFF . TRBJ2-1 . TRBV29-1
TGTGCCAGCAGTGCTACAGGGATCGATCAGCCCCAGCATTTT CASSATGIDQPQHF many TRBJ1-5 . TRBV2
TGTGCCAGCAGCTTGGTCTCGTCGGATGGCTACACCTTC CASSLVSSDGYTF . TRBJ1-2 . TRBV7-8
TGTGCCAGCAGCGGATACAGGGTCGCGAAGACCCAGTACTTC CASSGYRVAKTQYF . TRBJ2-5 . TRBV5-6
TGTGCCAGCAGCCCAAAGACAGCGGACACTGAAGCTTTCTTT CASSPKTADTEAFF . TRBJ1-1 . TRBV14
TGCAGCGTTGCCGGGGATACGCAGTATTTT CSVAGDTQYF . TRBJ2-3 . TRBV29-1
TGTGCCAGCAGCGTAGGTGGGCAGGGCGACCTTTCACCCCTCCACTTT CASSVGGQGDLSPLHF few TRBJ1-6 . TRBV9
TGTGCCAGCAGCTTAGCTGGGTCGTACTTC CASSLAGSYF . TRBJ2-5 . TRBV7-9
TGTGCCATCAGTGAGGGGACAGGGGGCACGGGGCAAGAGACCCAGTACTTC CAISEGTGGTGQETQYF few TRBJ2-5 TRBD1 TRBV10-3
TGTGCCTATAAAGGGGGAGTATTAGGGCTCCAAGAGACCCAGTACTTC CAYKGGVLGLQETQYF . TRBJ2-5 . TRBV30
TGTGCCAGCAGCTGGGACAGCTCCCCAGATACGCAGTATTTT CASSWDSSPDTQYF . TRBJ2-3 TRBD1 TRBV7-2
TGTGCCAGCAGCAGCGGGGAATCAACCTACAATGAGCAGTTCTTC CASSSGESTYNEQFF . TRBJ2-1 TRBD2 TRBV7-2
TGTGCCAGCAGTTTAATAGGGGGTGAAAAACTGTTTTTT CASSLIGGEKLFF . TRBJ1-4 . TRBV27
TGTGCCAGCAGTGCTGCACTCGGGATTATCCCAGATACGCAGTATTTT CASSAALGIIPDTQYF . TRBJ2-3 . TRBV6-1
TGCAGCGTGGCGGGAGTCTCTGGGGCCAACGTCCTGACTTTC CSVAGVSGANVLTF . TRBJ2-6 TRBD2 TRBV29-1
TGTGCCAGCAGATTATCCCTAAACCTAGGCAATGAGCAGTTCTTC CASRLSLNLGNEQFF . TRBJ2-1 . TRBV2
TGTGCCAGCCGCCACTATAGCGGGAGGAGCTCTGGGGCCAACGTCCTGACTTTC CASRHYSGRSSGANVLTF . TRBJ2-6 TRBD2 TRBV11-2
TGCAGCGTCCTCCAAGGGACAGGCCAAGAGACCCAGTACTTC CSVLQGTGQETQYF . TRBJ2-5 TRBD1 TRBV29-1
TGTGCCAGCAAGGGGGCTTGGAACACCGGGGAGCTGTTTTTT CASKGAWNTGELFF . TRBJ2-2 TRBD1 TRBV6-5
TGTGCCAGCATCCCCGGTGCGGGGGAACAGCCCCAGCATTTT CASIPGAGEQPQHF many TRBJ1-5 . TRBV6-1
TGTGCCAGCAGTGAATATACCTCTGGGCAAGGGCAAGAGACCCAGTACTTC CASSEYTSGQGQETQYF . TRBJ2-5 . TRBV25-1
TGTGCCTGGAGTGTAGGGGCTCCCGGCACAGATACGCAGTATTTT CAWSVGAPGTDTQYF . TRBJ2-3 . TRBV30
TGTGCCACCGGCCGGGCGCTCTATGGCTACACCTTC CATGRALYGYTF once TRBJ1-2 . TRBV19
TGTGCCAGCAGTTTAATTTCCCTGACCCCAGGGTCCGTCTACGAGCAGTACTTC CASSLISLTPGSVYEQYF . TRBJ2-7 . TRBV27
TGCGCCAGCACTAAAGGGGGGAGACAAGAGACCCAGTACTTC CASTKGGRQETQYF once TRBJ2-5 . TRBV23-1
TGCGCCAGCAGCCTCAGCGGGGGGATCGACGAGCAGTACTTC CASSLSGGIDEQYF . TRBJ2-7 TRBD2 TRBV5-1
TGTGCCAGCAGCTTGGCCTCGGAGTTGGATACTCGAGCTTTCTTT CASSLASELDTRAFF . TRBJ1-1 . TRBV5-6
TGTGCCAGCAGCTTAAGGGAGGGAGATACGCAGTATTTT CASSLREGDTQYF few TRBJ2-3 TRBD2 TRBV7-3
TGCAGCGTCGCAAGACTAGCGGAGAGATACAATGAGCAGTTCTTC CSVARLAERYNEQFF . TRBJ2-1 TRBD2 TRBV29-1
TGTGCCAGCAGCATCTCAGGAGCTGAGCAGTTCTTC CASSISGAEQFF few TRBJ2-1 . TRBV11-2
TGTGCCGTGGGAGGGGTGAACACTGAAGCTTTCTTT CAVGGVNTEAFF . TRBJ1-1 . TRBV2
TGCAGCGTTGAAGATCGGCAGTATGGCTACACCTTC CSVEDRQYGYTF few TRBJ1-2 . TRBV29-1
TGTGCCAGCAGCCCGGACTCCTCTGGAAACACCATATATTTT CASSPDSSGNTIYF once TRBJ1-3 . TRBV9
TGTGCCATCGGTTGGGAGGGAAGCTGGGAGACCCAGTACTTC CAIGWEGSWETQYF . TRBJ2-5 TRBD2 TRBV15
TGTGCCAGCAGTTACGGCGGGGTAGGGGAAAACATTCAGTACTTC CASSYGGVGENIQYF . TRBJ2-4 . TRBV6-6
TGTGCCAGCAGTGACAACCCGACAGGAAACTATGGCTACACCTTC CASSDNPTGNYGYTF . TRBJ1-2 . TRBV2
TGCGCCAGCAGCTTGGGACAAGTAAACACTGAAGCTTTCTTT CASSLGQVNTEAFF . TRBJ1-1 . TRBV5-1
TGTGCCAGCAGCCCCGGGACTAGCGGGGGGTATTACACCGGGGAGCTGTTTTTT CASSPGTSGGYYTGELFF . TRBJ2-2 TRBD2 TRBV7-3
TGTGCCAGCAGTGAAAGGGCTGAGCAGTTCTTC CASSERAEQFF once TRBJ2-1 . TRBV25-1
TGTGCCAGCAGCGTTAGCGGGGGGCTCACAGATACGCAGTATTTT CASSVSGGLTDTQYF . TRBJ2-3 TRBD2 TRBV9
TGTGCCAGTACCTCCTGGGGACAGAACTATGGCTACACCTTC CASTSWGQNYGYTF . TRBJ1-2 TRBD1 TRBV19